This T cell receptor beta chain was observed in a study of shared clonotypes between healthy human individuals. Clones were sequenced by immunoSEQ multiplex PCR, and TCRdb holds only the in-frame ones, with some missing. The sample carries under 1,100,000 clones, roughly 80% recorded once. In its sample, this clone was seen once. Sequencing used memory CD4+ T cells sorted from blood. Subset specified: CD45RA-negative fraction. The source of this sequence is a man younger than 30 in good health.

CDR3 loop: CASNHLAGGPGELFF. The CDR3 nucleotides are TGTGCCAGCAACCACCTAGCGGGGGGGCCCGGGGAGCTGTTTTTT. V is TRBV27 and J is TRBJ2-2; 12 nucleotides line up with TRBD2. V gave up 7 bases and J gave up 6 bases; unmatched junction bases: 6. Germline loops: CDR1 MNHEY, CDR2 SMNVEV (reference sequence). This CDR3 has 15 amino acids.